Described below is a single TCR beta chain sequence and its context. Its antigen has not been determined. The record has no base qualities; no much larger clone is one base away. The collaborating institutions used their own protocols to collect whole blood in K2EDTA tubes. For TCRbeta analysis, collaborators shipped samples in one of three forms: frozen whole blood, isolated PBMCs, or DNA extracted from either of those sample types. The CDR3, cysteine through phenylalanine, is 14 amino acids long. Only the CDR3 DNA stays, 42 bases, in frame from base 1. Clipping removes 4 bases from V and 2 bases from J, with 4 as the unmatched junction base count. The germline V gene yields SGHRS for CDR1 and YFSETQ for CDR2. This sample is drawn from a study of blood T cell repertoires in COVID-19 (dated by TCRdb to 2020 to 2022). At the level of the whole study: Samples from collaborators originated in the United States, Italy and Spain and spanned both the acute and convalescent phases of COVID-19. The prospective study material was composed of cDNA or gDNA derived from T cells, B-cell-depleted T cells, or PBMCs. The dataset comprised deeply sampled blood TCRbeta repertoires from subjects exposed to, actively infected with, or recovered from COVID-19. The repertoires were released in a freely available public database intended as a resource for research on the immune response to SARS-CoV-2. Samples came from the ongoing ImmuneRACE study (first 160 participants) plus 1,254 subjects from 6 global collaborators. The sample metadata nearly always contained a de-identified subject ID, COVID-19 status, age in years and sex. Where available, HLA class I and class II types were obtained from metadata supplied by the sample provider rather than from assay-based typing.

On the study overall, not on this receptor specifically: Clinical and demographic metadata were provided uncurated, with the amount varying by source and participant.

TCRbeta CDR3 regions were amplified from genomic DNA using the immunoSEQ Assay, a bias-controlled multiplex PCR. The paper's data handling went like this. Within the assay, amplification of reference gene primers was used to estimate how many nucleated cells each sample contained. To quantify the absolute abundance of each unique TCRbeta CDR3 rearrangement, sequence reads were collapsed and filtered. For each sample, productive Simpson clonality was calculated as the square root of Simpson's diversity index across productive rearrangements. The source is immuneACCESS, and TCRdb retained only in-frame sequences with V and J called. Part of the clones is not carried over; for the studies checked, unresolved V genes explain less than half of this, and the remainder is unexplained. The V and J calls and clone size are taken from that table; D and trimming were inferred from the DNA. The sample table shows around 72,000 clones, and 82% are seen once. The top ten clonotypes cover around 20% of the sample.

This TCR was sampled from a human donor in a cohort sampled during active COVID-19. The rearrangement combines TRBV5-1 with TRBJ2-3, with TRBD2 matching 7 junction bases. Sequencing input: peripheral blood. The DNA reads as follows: TGCGCCAGCAGCCGGGGACTATCCACAGATACGCAGTATTTT. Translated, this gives CASSRGLSTDTQYF.